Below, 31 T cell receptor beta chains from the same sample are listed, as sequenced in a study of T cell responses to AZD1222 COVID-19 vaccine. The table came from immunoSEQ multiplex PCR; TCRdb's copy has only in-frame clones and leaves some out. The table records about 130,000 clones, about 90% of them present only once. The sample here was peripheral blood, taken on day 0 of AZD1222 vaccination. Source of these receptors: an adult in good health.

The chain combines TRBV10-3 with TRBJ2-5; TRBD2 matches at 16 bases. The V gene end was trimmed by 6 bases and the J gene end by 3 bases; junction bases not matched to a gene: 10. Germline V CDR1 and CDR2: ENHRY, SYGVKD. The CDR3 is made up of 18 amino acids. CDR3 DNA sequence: TGTGCCATCAGAAAGGGGACTAGCGGGGGGGCTTTAAAAGAGACCCAGTACTTC. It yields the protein CAIRKGTSGGALKETQYF.

CDR3 DNA sequence: TGTGCCAGCAGCATCCGGCACCCGGAATACGAGCAGTACTTC. Translating gives CASSIRHPEYEQYF. V and J are TRBV5-5 and TRBJ2-7; D call uncertain. This CDR3 is 14 amino acids long. Germline loops: CDR1 SGHKS, CDR2 YYEKEE (reference sequence). Trimming took off 4 bases at V and 4 bases at J, with 15 bases between the two ends.

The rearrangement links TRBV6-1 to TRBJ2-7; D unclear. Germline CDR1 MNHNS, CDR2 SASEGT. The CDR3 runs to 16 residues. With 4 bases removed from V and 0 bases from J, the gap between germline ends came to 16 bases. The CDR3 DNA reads TGTGCCAGCAGTGCCTTAGTCGGCAGACACTCCTACGAGCAGTACTTC. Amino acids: CASSALVGRHSYEQYF.

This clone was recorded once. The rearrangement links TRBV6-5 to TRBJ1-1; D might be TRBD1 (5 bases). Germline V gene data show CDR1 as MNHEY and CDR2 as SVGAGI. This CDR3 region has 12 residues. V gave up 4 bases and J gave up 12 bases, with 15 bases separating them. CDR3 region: CASSFPGGLTFF. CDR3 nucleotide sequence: TGTGCCAGCAGTTTCCCTGGGGGACTCACTTTCTTT.

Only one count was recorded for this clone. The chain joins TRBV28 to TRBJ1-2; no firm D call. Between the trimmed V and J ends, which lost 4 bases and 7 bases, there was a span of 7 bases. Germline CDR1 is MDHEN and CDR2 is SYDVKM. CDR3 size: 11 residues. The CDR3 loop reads CASSSDGGYTF. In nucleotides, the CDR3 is TGTGCCAGCAGTTCGGACGGTGGCTACACCTTC.

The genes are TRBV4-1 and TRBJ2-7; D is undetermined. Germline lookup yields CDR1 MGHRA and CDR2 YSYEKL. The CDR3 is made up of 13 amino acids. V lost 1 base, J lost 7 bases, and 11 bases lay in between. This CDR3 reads CASSQVGLGEQYF. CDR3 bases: TGCGCCAGCAGCCAAGTTGGCCTTGGGGAGCAGTACTTC.

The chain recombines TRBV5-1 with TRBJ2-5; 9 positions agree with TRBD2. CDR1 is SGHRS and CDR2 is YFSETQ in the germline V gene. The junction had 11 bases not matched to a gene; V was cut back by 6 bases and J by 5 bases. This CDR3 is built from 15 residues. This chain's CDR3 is CASTHGAGGQETQYF. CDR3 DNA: TGCGCCAGCACTCACGGGGCGGGGGGGCAGGAGACCCAGTACTTC.

CDR3 nucleotide sequence: TGCGCCAGCAGCCGACAACTCGGTGGCTATGGCTACACCTTC. Translating it yields CASSRQLGGYGYTF. The chain carries TRBV4-1 and TRBJ1-2; D gene ambiguous. The CDR3 length is 14 residues. Germline values: CDR1 MGHRA, CDR2 YSYEKL. V was cut by 4 bases and J by 4 bases, with 13 bases left in between.

CDR3 amino acids: CASSFRGGLTDTQYF. DNA for the CDR3: TGTGCCAGCAGCTTTCGTGGGGGTCTAACAGATACGCAGTATTTT. This chain uses TRBV7-2 with TRBJ2-3, with D tentatively TRBD1 or TRBD2 (5 bases each). CDR3 length: 15 residues. V dropped 3 bases and J dropped 3 bases, with 13 bases sitting between them. In germline, CDR1 is SGHTA, CDR2 FQGNSA.

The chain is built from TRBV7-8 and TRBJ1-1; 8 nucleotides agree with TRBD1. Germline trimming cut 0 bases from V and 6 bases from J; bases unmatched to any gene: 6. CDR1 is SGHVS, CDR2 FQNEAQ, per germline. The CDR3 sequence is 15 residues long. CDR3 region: CASSLAVRDRSEAFF. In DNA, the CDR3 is TGTGCCAGCAGCTTAGCAGTCCGGGACAGGTCTGAAGCTTTCTTT.

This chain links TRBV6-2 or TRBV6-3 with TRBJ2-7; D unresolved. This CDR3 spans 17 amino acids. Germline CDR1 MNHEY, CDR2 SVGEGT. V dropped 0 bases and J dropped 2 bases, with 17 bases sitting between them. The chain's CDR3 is CASSYSLGVGRTYEQYF. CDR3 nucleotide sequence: TGTGCCAGCAGTTACTCTCTCGGTGTCGGCAGAACCTACGAGCAGTACTTC.

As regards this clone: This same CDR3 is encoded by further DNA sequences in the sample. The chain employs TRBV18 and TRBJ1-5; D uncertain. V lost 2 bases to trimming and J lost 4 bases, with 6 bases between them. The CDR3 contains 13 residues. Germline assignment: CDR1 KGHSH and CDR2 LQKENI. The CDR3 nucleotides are TGTGCCAGCTCACCAGGAGGGAATCAGCCCCAGCATTTT. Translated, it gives CASSPGGNQPQHF.

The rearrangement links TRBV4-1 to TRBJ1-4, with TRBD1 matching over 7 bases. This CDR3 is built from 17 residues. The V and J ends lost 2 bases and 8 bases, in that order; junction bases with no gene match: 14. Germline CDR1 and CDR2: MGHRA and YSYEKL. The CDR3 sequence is CASSQSRWSGGDEKLFF. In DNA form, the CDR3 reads TGCGCCAGCAGCCAATCTAGGTGGTCAGGGGGGGACGAAAAACTGTTTTTT.

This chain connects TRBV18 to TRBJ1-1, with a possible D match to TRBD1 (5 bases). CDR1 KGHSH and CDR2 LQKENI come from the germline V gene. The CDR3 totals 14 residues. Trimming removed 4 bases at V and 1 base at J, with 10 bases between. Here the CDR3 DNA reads TGTGCCAGCTCACGGGACGGGCCGAACACTGAAGCTTTCTTT. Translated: CASSRDGPNTEAFF.

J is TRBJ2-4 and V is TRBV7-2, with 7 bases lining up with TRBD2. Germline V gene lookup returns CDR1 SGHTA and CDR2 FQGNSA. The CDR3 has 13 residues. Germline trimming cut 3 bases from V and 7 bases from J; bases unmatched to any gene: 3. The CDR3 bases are TGTGCCAGCAGCTTCGGGACTAATAACATTCAGTACTTC. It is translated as CASSFGTNNIQYF.

CDR3 sequence (DNA): TGTGCCAGCAGCTTCGGGGACTATTCACCCCTCCACTTT. This sequence encodes CASSFGDYSPLHF. The chain has TRBV7-3 and TRBJ1-6; TRBD1 is a possible D gene (5 bases). This CDR3 is 13 amino acids long. Trimming took 3 bases from V and 8 from J, leaving 8 bases between them. CDR1 is SGHTA, CDR2 FQGTGA, per germline.

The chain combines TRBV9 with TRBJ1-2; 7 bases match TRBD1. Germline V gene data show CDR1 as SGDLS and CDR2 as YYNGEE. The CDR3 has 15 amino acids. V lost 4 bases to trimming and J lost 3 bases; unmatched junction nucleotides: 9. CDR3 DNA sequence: TGTGCCAGCAGCCCTACGGACAGGATAGACTATGGCTACACCTTC. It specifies CASSPTDRIDYGYTF.

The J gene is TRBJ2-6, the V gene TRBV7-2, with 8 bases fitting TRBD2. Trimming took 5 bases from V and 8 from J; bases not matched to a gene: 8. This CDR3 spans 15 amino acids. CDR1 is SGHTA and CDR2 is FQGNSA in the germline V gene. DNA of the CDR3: TGTGCCAGCAGCCCTACCGGGAGGGCTTCCAACGTCCTGACTTTC. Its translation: CASSPTGRASNVLTF.

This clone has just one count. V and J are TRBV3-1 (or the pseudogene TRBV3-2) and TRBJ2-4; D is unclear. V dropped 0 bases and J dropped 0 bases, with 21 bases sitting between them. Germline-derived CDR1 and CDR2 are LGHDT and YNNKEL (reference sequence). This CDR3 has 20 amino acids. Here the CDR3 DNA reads TGTGCCAGCAGCCAAGACCTCCCAGTAGAGGATTTGCTAGCCAAAAACATTCAGTACTTC. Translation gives CASSQDLPVEDLLAKNIQYF.

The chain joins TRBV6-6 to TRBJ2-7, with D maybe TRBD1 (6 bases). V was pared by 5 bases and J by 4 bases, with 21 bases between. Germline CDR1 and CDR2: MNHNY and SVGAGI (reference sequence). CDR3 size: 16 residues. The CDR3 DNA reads TGTGCCAGCAGTCGACTAATTTACAGGGACCCTTACGAGCAGTACTTC. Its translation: CASSRLIYRDPYEQYF.

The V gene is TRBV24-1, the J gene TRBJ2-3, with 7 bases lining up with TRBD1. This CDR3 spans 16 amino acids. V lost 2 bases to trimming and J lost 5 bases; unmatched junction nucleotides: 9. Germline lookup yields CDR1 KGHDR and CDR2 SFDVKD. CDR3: CATSDSLTGSEDTQYF. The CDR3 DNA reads TGTGCCACCAGTGATTCGCTGACAGGGTCTGAAGATACGCAGTATTTT.

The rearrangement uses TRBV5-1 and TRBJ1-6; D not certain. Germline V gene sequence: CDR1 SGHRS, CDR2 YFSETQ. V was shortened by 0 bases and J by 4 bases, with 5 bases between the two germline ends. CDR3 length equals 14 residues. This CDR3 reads CASSLEGYNSPLHF. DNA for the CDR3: TGCGCCAGCAGCTTGGAAGGTTATAATTCACCCCTCCACTTT.

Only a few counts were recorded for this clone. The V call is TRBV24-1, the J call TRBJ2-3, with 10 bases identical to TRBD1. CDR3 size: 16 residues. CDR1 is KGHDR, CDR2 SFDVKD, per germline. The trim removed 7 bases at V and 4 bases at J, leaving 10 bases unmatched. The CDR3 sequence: CATSARGTGVADTQYF. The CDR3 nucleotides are TGTGCCACCAGCGCCAGGGGGACAGGGGTAGCAGATACGCAGTATTTT.

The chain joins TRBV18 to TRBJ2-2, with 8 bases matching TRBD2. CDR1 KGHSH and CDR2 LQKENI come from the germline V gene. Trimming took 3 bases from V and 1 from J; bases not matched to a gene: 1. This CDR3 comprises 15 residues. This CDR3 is CASSPGLGNTGELFF. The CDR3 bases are TGTGCCAGCTCACCGGGACTAGGGAACACCGGGGAGCTGTTTTTT.

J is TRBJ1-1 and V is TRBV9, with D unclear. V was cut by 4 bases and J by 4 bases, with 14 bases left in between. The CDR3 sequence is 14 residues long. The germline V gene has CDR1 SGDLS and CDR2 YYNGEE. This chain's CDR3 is CASSPKAAGTEAFF. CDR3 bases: TGTGCCAGCAGCCCCAAGGCGGCCGGCACTGAAGCTTTCTTT. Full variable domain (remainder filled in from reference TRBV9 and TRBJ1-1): DSGVTQTPKHLITATGQRVTLRCSPRSGDLSVYWYQQSLDQGLQFLIQYYNGEERAKGNILERFSAQQFPDLHSELNLSSLELGDSALYFCASSPKAAGTEAFFGQGTRLTVV.

CDR3 loop: CASHPGAGYGYTF. In DNA form, the CDR3 reads TGTGCCAGTCACCCCGGGGCGGGCTATGGCTACACCTTC. The chain links TRBV3-1 (or the pseudogene TRBV3-2) to TRBJ1-2, with D possibly TRBD1 on 5 matching bases. The CDR3 spans 13 residues. CDR1 and CDR2 (germline): LGHDT, YNNKEL (reference sequence). Between the trimmed V and J ends, which lost 9 bases and 4 bases, there was a span of 15 bases.

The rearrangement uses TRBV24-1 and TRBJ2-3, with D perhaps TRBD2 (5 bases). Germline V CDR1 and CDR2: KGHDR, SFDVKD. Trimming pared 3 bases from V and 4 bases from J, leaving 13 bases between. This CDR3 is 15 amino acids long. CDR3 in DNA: TGTGCCACCAGTGATACTAGTCCCAGATCAGATACGCAGTATTTT. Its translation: CATSDTSPRSDTQYF.

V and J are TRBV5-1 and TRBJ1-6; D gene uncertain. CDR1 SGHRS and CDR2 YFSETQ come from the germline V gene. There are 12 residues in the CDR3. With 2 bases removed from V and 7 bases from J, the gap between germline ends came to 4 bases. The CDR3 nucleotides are TGCGCCAGCAGCTTACCCAATTCACCCCTCCACTTT. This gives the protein CASSLPNSPLHF.

Written as DNA, the CDR3 is TGTGCCAGCAGCACCCCAAGCTATGGCTACACCTTC. It specifies CASSTPSYGYTF. The V gene is TRBV7-8, the J gene TRBJ1-2; no clear D. The CDR3 is 12 residues long. Germline loops: CDR1 SGHVS, CDR2 FQNEAQ. Trimming left V 5 bases short and J 4 bases short, with 8 bases between.

CDR3 protein: CASSPRITDTQYF. The CDR3 DNA reads TGTGCCAGCAGCCCCCGGATTACAGATACGCAGTATTTT. The chain combines TRBV9 with TRBJ2-3; D is unclear. The CDR3 covers 13 residues. Per germline, CDR1 SGDLS and CDR2 YYNGEE. Trimming removed 4 bases from V and 3 bases from J, with 9 bases in between.

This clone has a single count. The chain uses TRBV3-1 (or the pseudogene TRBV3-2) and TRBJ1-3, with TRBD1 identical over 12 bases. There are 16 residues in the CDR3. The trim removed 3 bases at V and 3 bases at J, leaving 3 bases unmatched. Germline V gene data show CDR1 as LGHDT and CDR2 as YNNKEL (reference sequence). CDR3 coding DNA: TGTGCCAGCAGCCAGGGGACAGGGGGCAGTGGAAACACCATATATTTT. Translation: CASSQGTGGSGNTIYF.